The 25 T cell receptor beta chains below all came from one sample that was sequenced in a study of T-cell reconstitution after alpha-beta-depleted transplantation in children. Unique molecular identifiers were incorporated into the prepared TCRbeta library. Each CDR3 protein is one row after TCRdb ran MiXCR on the PCR reads. The top ten clones hold about 4.3% of a sample with about 200,000 distinct CDR3 sequences, 6.3% of them seen once. Sequenced material: PBMCs, taken before TCRalphabeta/CD19-depleted stem cell transplant. Every receptor here comes from a girl under three years old with combined immunodeficiency, due to receive a stem cell transplant.

This clonotype came up many times. The V and J genes are TRBV5-1 and TRBJ1-5; D may be TRBD1 (6 bases). In germline, CDR1 is SGHRS, CDR2 YFSETQ. This CDR3 region has 17 residues. The V and J ends lost 0 bases and 0 bases respectively, with 13 bases between them. This CDR3 reads CASSLEGGPFSNQPQHF. CDR3 DNA: TGCGCCAGCAGCTTGGAAGGGGGACCGTTTAGCAATCAGCCCCAGCATTTT.

This clonotype has a count of ten or more. The chain has TRBV9 and TRBJ2-1; D unresolved. The CDR3 runs 15 residues. The V and J ends lost 4 bases and 1 base respectively, with 12 bases between them. Germline CDR1 is SGDLS and CDR2 is YYNGEE. The CDR3 sequence: CASSPDWGSYNEQFF. The CDR3 DNA sequence: TGTGCCAGCAGCCCCGACTGGGGATCCTACAATGAGCAGTTCTTC.

This clonotype was seen repeatedly, ten times or more. The V gene is TRBV3-1, the J gene TRBJ1-2; 9 nucleotides align to TRBD1. The CDR3 is made up of 15 amino acids. With V trimmed by 1 base and J by 8 bases, 8 bases remained unmatched. From germline, CDR1 is LGHDT and CDR2 YNNKEL (reference sequence). CDR3 DNA: TGTGCCAGCAGCCAAGCTCTGGGGACAGGGCGCGGCTACACCTTC. It is translated as CASSQALGTGRGYTF.

This clonotype was seen more than once but under ten times. The J gene is TRBJ1-6, the V gene TRBV6-2 or TRBV6-3, with 7 bases identical to TRBD1. The length of the CDR3 is 16 residues. The germline V gene has CDR1 MNHEY and CDR2 SVGEGT. The V segment lost 2 bases and the J segment 5 bases; nucleotides outside the gene matches: 6. In DNA, the CDR3 is TGTGCCAGCAGTTACCTGACGACAGGGAATAATTCACCCCTCCACTTT. This encodes CASSYLTTGNNSPLHF.

The genes are TRBV18 and TRBJ2-7; TRBD1 might be the D (6 bases). Trimming pared 6 bases from V and 2 bases from J, leaving 14 bases between. Germline V gene data show CDR1 as KGHSH and CDR2 as LQKENI. The CDR3 totals 14 residues. CDR3 loop: CASSLRDTTYEQYF. CDR3 coding DNA: TGTGCCAGCTCGCTCCGGGACACAACCTACGAGCAGTACTTC.

This clonotype was counted at least ten times. The chain recombines TRBV3-1 with TRBJ2-1; D uncertain. Germline V gives CDR1 LGHDT, CDR2 YNNKEL (reference sequence). V lost 5 bases and J lost 5, with 10 bases in between. The CDR3 totals 13 residues. The CDR3 protein is CASSASLNNEQFF. The DNA of the CDR3 is TGTGCCAGCAGCGCGTCACTCAACAATGAGCAGTTCTTC.

This clonotype was detected ten times or more. The chain is built from TRBV4-3 and TRBJ2-1; possibly TRBD1 for D (5 bases). The CDR3 extends over 15 amino acids. Germline lookup yields CDR1 LGHNA and CDR2 YSLEER. Trimming cost V 0 bases and J 7 bases, with 13 bases left between them. CDR3 coding DNA: TGCGCCAGCAGCCAAGATTACCAGGGATGGAATGAGCAGTTCTTC. It codes for CASSQDYQGWNEQFF.

This clonotype was seen ten or more times. This sequence joins TRBV20-1 and TRBJ2-1; D is undetermined. Germline loops: CDR1 DFQATT, CDR2 SNEGSKA (reference sequence). Trimming shortened V by 6 bases and J by 4 bases, and 10 bases separated the two germline ends. The CDR3 is 12 residues long. CDR3 DNA sequence: TGCAGTGCCCATCCCCTTTACAATGAGCAGTTCTTC. Its translation is CSAHPLYNEQFF.

This clonotype occurred many times. The gene calls are TRBV20-1 and TRBJ2-1, with 9 nucleotides matching TRBD2. J was trimmed by 0 bases and V by 4 bases; bases with no gene match: 1. CDR3 size: 14 residues. Per germline, CDR1 DFQATT and CDR2 SNEGSKA (reference sequence). The CDR3 region is CSATSGTSYNEQFF. In DNA, the CDR3 is TGCAGTGCTACTAGCGGGACCTCCTACAATGAGCAGTTCTTC.

This clonotype was seen a few times. V usage is TRBV5-1 and J usage is TRBJ2-1, with D possibly being TRBD2 (6 bases). The germline CDR1 and CDR2 sequences are SGHRS and YFSETQ. This CDR3 region has 17 residues. The V gene lost 1 base and the J gene lost 3 bases, with 17 bases spanning the gap. The CDR3 here is CASSLPPSVQFYNEQFF. CDR3 DNA: TGCGCCAGCAGCTTGCCTCCTAGCGTTCAATTCTACAATGAGCAGTTCTTC. The full variable domain, rest sourced from reference TRBV5-1 and TRBJ2-1, is KAGVTQTPRYLIKTRGQQVTLSCSPISGHRSVSWYQQTPGQGLQFLFEYFSETQRNKGNFPGRFSGRQFSNSRSEMNVSTLELGDSALYLCASSLPPSVQFYNEQFFGPGTRLTVL.

This clonotype was recorded many times. This CDR3 reads CASSYGTGLIDTQYF. The CDR3 coding sequence is TGTGCCAGCAGTTACGGGACAGGGTTAATAGATACGCAGTATTTT. V usage is TRBV27 and J usage is TRBJ2-3; TRBD1 aligns across 9 bases. The CDR3 is 15 residues long. The trim removed 4 bases at V and 5 bases at J, leaving 7 bases unmatched. The germline gives CDR1 MNHEY, CDR2 SMNVEV (reference sequence).

On this clonotype: A single base separates this from a much larger clone, so it may be a read error. Without the conserved terminal phenylalanine or tryptophan, this CDR3 likely stems from a read error. V usage is TRBV5-6 and J usage is TRBJ2-1; perhaps TRBD2 as D (6 bases). In germline, CDR1 is SGHDT, CDR2 YYEEEE. V was shortened by 4 bases and J by 12 bases, with 14 bases between the two germline ends. CDR3 length: 12 residues. The CDR3 bases are TGTGCCAGCAGCGTTGGACTACTCGGGCAGTTCTAC. Its protein is CASSVGLLGQFY.

This clonotype was observed many times. The rearrangement links TRBV12-3 or TRBV12-4 to TRBJ2-5; 8 nucleotides match TRBD2. This CDR3 has 15 residues. V was clipped by 7 bases and J by 5 bases; unmatched bases: 12. The CDR3 loop is CASKSGSGTLETQYF. CDR3 nucleotide sequence: TGTGCCAGCAAGTCTGGTAGCGGGACCTTGGAGACCCAGTACTTC.

This clonotype showed up many times. The rearrangement joins TRBV9 to TRBJ1-2; D is undetermined. The CDR3 is 17 amino acids. V dropped 0 bases and J dropped 8 bases, with 23 bases sitting between them. Germline values: CDR1 SGDLS, CDR2 YYNGEE. For the CDR3, the DNA is TGTGCCAGCAGCGTAGCGCCTATGGGAGCCCTATTTTGGGGCTACACCTTC. As protein: CASSVAPMGALFWGYTF.

This sequence joins TRBV7-6 and TRBJ2-7; a possible D gene is TRBD2 (6 bases). In germline, CDR1 is SGHVS, CDR2 FNYEAQ. Between the trimmed V and J ends, which lost 1 base and 9 bases, there was a span of 19 bases. There are 15 residues in the CDR3. DNA for the CDR3: TGTGCCAGCAGCTTAGAGGCTAGCGCCAGTACGGGGCAGTACTTC. This translates into CASSLEASASTGQYF.

This clonotype was observed at least ten times. In DNA form, the CDR3 reads TGCGCCAGCAGCCAAGGGTGGGCCGTCACACACGTGGATACGCAGTATTTT. Amino acid sequence: CASSQGWAVTHVDTQYF. The chain is built from TRBV4-3 and TRBJ2-3; D is unclear. The CDR3 contains 17 residues. Germline loops: CDR1 LGHNA, CDR2 YSLEER. V gave up 1 base and J gave up 6 bases, with 20 bases separating them.

This clonotype was seen at least ten times. The genes are TRBV6-2 or TRBV6-3 and TRBJ2-1; TRBD2 matches at 9 bases. Germline V gene sequence: CDR1 MNHEY, CDR2 SVGEGT. The CDR3 spans 16 residues. The J segment lost 3 bases and the V segment lost 4 bases, leaving 7 bases of the junction unmatched. The CDR3 region is CASSSTIAGVYNEQFF. CDR3 coding DNA: TGTGCCAGCAGTTCCACCATAGCGGGGGTCTACAATGAGCAGTTCTTC.

The table lists this clonotype with many counts. The chain employs TRBV29-1 and TRBJ2-2; possible D gene TRBD1, 6 bases. Germline V gene data show CDR1 as SQVTM and CDR2 as ANQGSEA. This CDR3 spans 13 amino acids. V shed 7 bases and J shed 3 bases, with 12 bases lying between them. CDR3 in DNA: TGCAGCGGACAGGTCCAAGACACCGGGGAGCTGTTTTTT. As protein: CSGQVQDTGELFF.

The table lists this clonotype with many counts. This chain uses TRBV20-1 with TRBJ2-1, with TRBD2 matching 10 bases. Germline V gene data show CDR1 as DFQATT and CDR2 as SNEGSKA (reference sequence). After removal of 5 bases from V and 8 bases from J, the junction contained 9 bases not matched to a gene. This CDR3 has 14 residues. The CDR3 loop is CSALAGEGSHEQFF. CDR3 nucleotide sequence: TGCAGTGCTCTAGCGGGAGAGGGCTCACATGAGCAGTTCTTC.

About this clonotype: It may be a read error: a sequence one base away is much more abundant. The CDR3 end shows no conserved phenylalanine or tryptophan, and so a read error is likely. The chain joins TRBV5-1 to TRBJ2-1; 9 nucleotides line up with TRBD2. Germline lookup yields CDR1 SGHRS and CDR2 YFSETQ. V shed 4 bases, J shed 7 bases, and the junction held 9 bases outside the gene matches. The CDR3 runs to 15 residues. In nucleotides, the CDR3 is TGCGCCAGCAGCATCGGGACTAGCTCTGCGAATGAGCAGTTCTAC. This codes for CASSIGTSSANEQFY.

This clonotype was counted many times. The chain is built from TRBV29-1 and TRBJ1-1, with D unresolved. V was trimmed by 2 bases and J by 0 bases, leaving 7 bases between them. The CDR3 loop spans 13 amino acids. Germline V gives CDR1 SQVTM, CDR2 ANQGSEA. The CDR3 is CSVESGMNTEAFF. The CDR3 DNA reads TGCAGCGTTGAAAGCGGTATGAACACTGAAGCTTTCTTT.

This clonotype came up many times. V usage is TRBV6-2 or TRBV6-3 and J usage is TRBJ2-7; TRBD2 aligns across 7 bases. The CDR3 contains 15 residues. Per the germline V gene, CDR1 is MNHEY and CDR2 is SVGEGT. V shed 6 bases, J shed 4 bases, and the junction held 12 bases outside the gene matches. CDR3 sequence reads: CASRDSRDYSYEQYF. The CDR3 DNA sequence: TGTGCCAGCAGAGATTCCCGGGACTATTCATACGAGCAGTACTTC.

This clonotype was seen repeatedly, ten times or more. The rearrangement links TRBV20-1 to TRBJ2-1; 7 bases fit TRBD2. Unmatched junction bases numbered 12, after V lost 0 bases and J lost 4 bases. CDR3 length: 17 amino acids. The V gene's germline CDR1 is DFQATT and CDR2 SNEGSKA (reference sequence). The DNA of the CDR3 is TGCAGTGCTAGAGATCCCTCGGGAGCGGGGTCATACAATGAGCAGTTCTTC. This encodes CSARDPSGAGSYNEQFF.

For this clonotype: A much more abundant neighbour one base away suggests this may be a read error. The chain links TRBV6-5 to TRBJ2-1, with TRBD1 matching over 9 bases. This CDR3 is 16 amino acids long. V shed 4 bases, J shed 8 bases, and the junction held 12 bases outside the gene matches. CDR1 and CDR2 (germline): MNHEY, SVGAGI. The chain's CDR3 is CASSFYPGQGYYEQFF. The CDR3 nucleotides read TGTGCCAGCAGTTTCTACCCTGGACAGGGGTACTATGAGCAGTTCTTC.

The table lists this clonotype with many counts. J is TRBJ2-7 and V is TRBV5-1; D gene unclear. With 0 bases removed from V and 11 bases from J, the gap between germline ends came to 12 bases. This CDR3 has 12 amino acids. Germline loops: CDR1 SGHRS, CDR2 YFSETQ. CDR3 nucleotide sequence: TGCGCCAGCAGCTTGGCTGGGGAAAGCGAGTACTTC. It codes for CASSLAGESEYF. Complete variable domain (other parts from reference TRBV5-1 and TRBJ2-7): KAGVTQTPRYLIKTRGQQVTLSCSPISGHRSVSWYQQTPGQGLQFLFEYFSETQRNKGNFPGRFSGRQFSNSRSEMNVSTLELGDSALYLCASSLAGESEYFGPGTRLTVT.